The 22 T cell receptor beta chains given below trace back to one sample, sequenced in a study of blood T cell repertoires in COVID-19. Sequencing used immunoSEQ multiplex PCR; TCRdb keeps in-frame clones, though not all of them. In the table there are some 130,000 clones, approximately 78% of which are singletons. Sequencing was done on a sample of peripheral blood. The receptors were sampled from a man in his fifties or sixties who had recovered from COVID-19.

In DNA form, the CDR3 reads TGTGCCATCAACAGGGACCCTGGAAACACCATATATTTT. Its protein is CAINRDPGNTIYF. The rearrangement uses TRBV10-3 and TRBJ1-3, with D perhaps matching TRBD1 (6 bases). CDR3 length: 13 residues. Germline V gene data show CDR1 as ENHRY and CDR2 as SYGVKD. Trimming pared 7 bases from V and 2 bases from J, leaving 9 bases between.

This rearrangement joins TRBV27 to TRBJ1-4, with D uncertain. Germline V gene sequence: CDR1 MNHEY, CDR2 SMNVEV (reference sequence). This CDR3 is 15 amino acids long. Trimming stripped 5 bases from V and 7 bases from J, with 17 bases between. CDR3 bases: TGTGCCAGCAGTATCCGCCTACCGGGTAGTGAAAAACTGTTTTTT. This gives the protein CASSIRLPGSEKLFF.

Here the CDR3 reads CASSYDSSGNTIYF. CDR3 DNA: TGTGCCAGCAGTTACGATAGCTCTGGAAACACCATATATTTT. V and J are TRBV6-5 and TRBJ1-3; D gene ambiguous. Germline CDR1 MNHEY, CDR2 SVGAGI. CDR3 length: 14 amino acids. The V and J ends lost 2 bases and 0 bases respectively, with 5 bases between them.

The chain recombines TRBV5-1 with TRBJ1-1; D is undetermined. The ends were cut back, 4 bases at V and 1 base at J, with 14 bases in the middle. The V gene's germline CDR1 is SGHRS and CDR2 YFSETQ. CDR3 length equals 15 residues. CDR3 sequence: CASSLPGAQNTEAFF. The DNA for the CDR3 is TGCGCCAGCAGCCTACCCGGAGCCCAGAACACTGAAGCTTTCTTT.

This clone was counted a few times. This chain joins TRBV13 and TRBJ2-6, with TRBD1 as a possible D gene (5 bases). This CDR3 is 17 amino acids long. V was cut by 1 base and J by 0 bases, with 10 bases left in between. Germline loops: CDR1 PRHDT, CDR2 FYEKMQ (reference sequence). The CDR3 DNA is TGTGCCAGCAGCTTAGTTAGGGGCAGCTCTGGGGCCAACGTCCTGACTTTC. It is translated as CASSLVRGSSGANVLTF.

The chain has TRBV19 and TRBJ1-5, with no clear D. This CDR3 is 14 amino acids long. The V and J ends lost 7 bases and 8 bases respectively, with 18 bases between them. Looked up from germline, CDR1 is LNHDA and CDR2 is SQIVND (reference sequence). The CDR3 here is CASTSLRLTEPQHF. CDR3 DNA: TGTGCCAGTACCTCCTTGAGGCTAACGGAGCCCCAGCATTTT.

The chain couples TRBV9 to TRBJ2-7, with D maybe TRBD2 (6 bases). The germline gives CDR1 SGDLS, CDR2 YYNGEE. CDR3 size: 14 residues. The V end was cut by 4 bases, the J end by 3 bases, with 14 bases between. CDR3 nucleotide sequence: TGTGCCAGCAGCTTCACTTCCGGGAGCTACGAGCAGTACTTC. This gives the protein CASSFTSGSYEQYF.

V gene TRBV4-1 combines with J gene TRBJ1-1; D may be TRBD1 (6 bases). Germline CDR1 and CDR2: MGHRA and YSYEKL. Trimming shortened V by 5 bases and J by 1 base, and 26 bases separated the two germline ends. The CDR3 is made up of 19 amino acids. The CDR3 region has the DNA TGCGCCAGCAGCGAAATAAAAGGGGCCCAGGGGTTAAGGAACACTGAAGCTTTCTTT. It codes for CASSEIKGAQGLRNTEAFF.

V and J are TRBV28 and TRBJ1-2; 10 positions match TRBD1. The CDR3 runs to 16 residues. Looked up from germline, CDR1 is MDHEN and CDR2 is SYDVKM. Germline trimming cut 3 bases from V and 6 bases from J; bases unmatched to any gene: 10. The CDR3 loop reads CASSFPTSGTGDGYTF. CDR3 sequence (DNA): TGTGCCAGCAGTTTTCCAACATCCGGGACAGGGGATGGCTACACCTTC.

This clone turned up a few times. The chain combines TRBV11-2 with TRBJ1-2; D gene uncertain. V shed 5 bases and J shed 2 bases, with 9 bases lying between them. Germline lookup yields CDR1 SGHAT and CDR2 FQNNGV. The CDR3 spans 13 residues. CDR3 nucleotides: TGTGCCAGCAGCGCCGATGGCAACTATGGCTACACCTTC. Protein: CASSADGNYGYTF.

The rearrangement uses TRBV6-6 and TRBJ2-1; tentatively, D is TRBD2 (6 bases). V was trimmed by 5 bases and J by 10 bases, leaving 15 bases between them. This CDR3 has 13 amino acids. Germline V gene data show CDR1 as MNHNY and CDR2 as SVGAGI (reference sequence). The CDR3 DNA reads TGTGCCAGCAGTGCCGGAGGGTCATGGGAGCAGTTCTTC. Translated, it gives CASSAGGSWEQFF.

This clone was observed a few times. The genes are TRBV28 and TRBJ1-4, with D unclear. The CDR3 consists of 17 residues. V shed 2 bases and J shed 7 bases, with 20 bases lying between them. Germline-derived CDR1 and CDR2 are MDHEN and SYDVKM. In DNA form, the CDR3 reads TGTGCCAGCAGTTTAGAGGGAAACAGTGCTAGTTCTGAAAAACTGTTTTTT. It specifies CASSLEGNSASSEKLFF.

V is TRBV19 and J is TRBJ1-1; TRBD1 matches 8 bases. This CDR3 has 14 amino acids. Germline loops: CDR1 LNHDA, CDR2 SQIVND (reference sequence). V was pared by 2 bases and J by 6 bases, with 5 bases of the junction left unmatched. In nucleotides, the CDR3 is TGTGCCAGTAGTATACGGACAGGGTTCTCTGAAGCTTTCTTT. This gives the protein CASSIRTGFSEAFF.

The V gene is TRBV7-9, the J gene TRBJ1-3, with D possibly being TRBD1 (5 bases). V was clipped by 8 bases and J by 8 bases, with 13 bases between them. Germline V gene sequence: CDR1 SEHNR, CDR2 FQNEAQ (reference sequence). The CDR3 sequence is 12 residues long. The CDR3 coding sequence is TGTGCCAGCTCCGACGGGGGTGACACCATATATTTT. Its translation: CASSDGGDTIYF.

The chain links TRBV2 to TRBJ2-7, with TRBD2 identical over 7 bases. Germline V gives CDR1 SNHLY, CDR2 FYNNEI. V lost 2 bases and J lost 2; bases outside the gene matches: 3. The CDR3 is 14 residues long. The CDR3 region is CASSERGRAYEQYF. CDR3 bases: TGTGCCAGCAGTGAAAGAGGGAGGGCCTACGAGCAGTACTTC. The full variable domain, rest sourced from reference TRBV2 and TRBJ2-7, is EPEVTQTPSHQVTQMGQEVILRCVPISNHLYFYWYRQILGQKVEFLVSFYNNEISEKSEIFDDQFSVERPDGSNFTLKIRSTKLEDSAMYFCASSERGRAYEQYFGPGTRLTVT.

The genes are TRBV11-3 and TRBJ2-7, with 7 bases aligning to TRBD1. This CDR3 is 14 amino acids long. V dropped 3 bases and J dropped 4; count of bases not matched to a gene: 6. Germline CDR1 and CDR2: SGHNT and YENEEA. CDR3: CASSFGQDLYEQYF. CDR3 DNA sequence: TGTGCCAGCAGCTTTGGACAGGACCTTTACGAGCAGTACTTC.

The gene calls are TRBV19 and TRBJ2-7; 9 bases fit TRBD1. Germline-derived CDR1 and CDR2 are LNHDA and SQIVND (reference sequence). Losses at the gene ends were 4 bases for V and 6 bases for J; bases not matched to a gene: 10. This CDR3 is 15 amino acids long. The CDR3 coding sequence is TGTGCCAGTAGTAGCCCGGGGGACAGGGCTGTCGAGCAGTACTTC. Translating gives CASSSPGDRAVEQYF.

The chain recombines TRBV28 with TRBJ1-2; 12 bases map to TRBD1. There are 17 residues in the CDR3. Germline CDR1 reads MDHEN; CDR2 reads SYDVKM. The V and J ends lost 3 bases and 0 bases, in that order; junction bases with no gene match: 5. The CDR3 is CASSLGQGAGANYGYTF. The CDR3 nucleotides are TGTGCCAGCAGTTTGGGACAGGGGGCGGGGGCTAACTATGGCTACACCTTC.

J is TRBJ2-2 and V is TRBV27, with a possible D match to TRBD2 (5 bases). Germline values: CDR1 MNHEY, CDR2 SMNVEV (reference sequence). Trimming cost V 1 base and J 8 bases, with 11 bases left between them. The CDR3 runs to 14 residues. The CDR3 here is CASSLLRAGGELFF. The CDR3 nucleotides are TGTGCCAGCAGTTTATTGAGGGCCGGAGGGGAGCTGTTTTTT.

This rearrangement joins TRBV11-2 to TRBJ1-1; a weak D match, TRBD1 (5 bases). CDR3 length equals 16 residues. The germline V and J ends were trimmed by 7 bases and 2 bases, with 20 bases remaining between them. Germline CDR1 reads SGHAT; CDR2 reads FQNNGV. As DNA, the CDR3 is TGTGCCAGCACCGAAGGTGGGGGAGGATACAACACTGAAGCTTTCTTT. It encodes CASTEGGGGYNTEAFF.

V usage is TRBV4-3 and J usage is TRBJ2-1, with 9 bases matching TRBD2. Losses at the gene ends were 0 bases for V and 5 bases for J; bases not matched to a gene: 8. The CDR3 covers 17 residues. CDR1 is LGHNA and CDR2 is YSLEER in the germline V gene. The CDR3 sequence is CASSQDLAGLANNEQFF. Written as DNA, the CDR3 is TGCGCCAGCAGCCAAGATTTGGCAGGACTAGCGAACAATGAGCAGTTCTTC.

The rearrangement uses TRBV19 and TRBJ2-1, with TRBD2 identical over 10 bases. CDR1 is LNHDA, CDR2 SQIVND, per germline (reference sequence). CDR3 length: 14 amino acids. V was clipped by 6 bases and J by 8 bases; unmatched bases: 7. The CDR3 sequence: CASRIGLAVDEQFF. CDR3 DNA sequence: TGTGCCAGTAGAATTGGACTAGCGGTCGATGAGCAGTTCTTC.